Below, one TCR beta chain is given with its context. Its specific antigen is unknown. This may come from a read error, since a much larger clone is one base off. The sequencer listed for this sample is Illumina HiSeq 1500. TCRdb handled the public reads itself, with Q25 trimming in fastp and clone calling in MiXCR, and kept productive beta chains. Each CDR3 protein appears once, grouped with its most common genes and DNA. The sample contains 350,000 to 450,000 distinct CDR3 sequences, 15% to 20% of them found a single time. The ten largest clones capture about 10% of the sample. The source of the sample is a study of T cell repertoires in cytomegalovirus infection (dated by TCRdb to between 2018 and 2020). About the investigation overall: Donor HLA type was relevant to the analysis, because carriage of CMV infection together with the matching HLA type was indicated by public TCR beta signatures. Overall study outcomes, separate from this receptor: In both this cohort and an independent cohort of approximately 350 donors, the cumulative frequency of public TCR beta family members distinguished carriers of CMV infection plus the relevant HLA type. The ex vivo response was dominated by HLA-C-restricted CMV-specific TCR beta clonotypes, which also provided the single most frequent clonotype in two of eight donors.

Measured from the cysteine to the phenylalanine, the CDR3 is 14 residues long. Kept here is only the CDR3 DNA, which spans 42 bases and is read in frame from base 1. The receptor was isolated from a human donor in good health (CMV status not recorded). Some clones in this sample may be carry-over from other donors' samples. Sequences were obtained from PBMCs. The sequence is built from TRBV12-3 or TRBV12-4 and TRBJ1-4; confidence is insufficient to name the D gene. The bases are TGTGCCAGCGGTTTCACAAGCGGCGATGAAAAACTGTTTTTT. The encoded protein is CASGFTSGDEKLFF.